Only a few counts were recorded for the clone carrying this T cell receptor beta chain. This record comes from a study of control samples from healthy donors and cancer patients. V lost 3 bases to trimming and J lost 5 bases, with 13 bases between them. CDR1 MNHNS and CDR2 SASEGT come from the germline V gene. This CDR3 is built from 15 residues. The protocol was immunoSEQ multiplex PCR, while the TCRdb copy is restricted to in-frame clones and leaves out a portion. The sample holds 80,000 or so clones; roughly 89% are singletons and the top ten take less than 6%. The chain links TRBV6-1 to TRBJ2-2; D may be TRBD2 (5 bases). The sequenced material came from blood. The source of this sequence is a man aged 50-59 years in good health. The CDR3 DNA reads as TGTGCCAGCAGTGAGATAGCGAGTCGGACCGGGGAGCTGTTTTTT. It encodes CASSEIASRTGELFF.